What follows is one TCR beta chain and its context. What it binds is unknown. TCRdb reprocessed the RT-PCR reads via MiXCR and lists one record per CDR3 protein. The repertoire holds hundreds of thousands of distinct CDR3 sequences, more than 15% seen once, with around a tenth in the top ten. V was trimmed by 4 bases and J by 7 bases, leaving 16 bases between them. The CDR3 loop spans 13 amino acids. Germline loops: CDR1 GTSNPN, CDR2 SVGIG (reference sequence). The sample belongs to a study of response to subunit inactivated influenza vaccine. Study results and limitations: Authors suggested few new T cells are recruited by each seasonal influenza vaccination.

The clonotype was recovered from a man aged 50 to 60 who received an inactivated influenza vaccine. This chain connects TRBV30 to TRBJ1-2; D gene uncertain. Sample: PBMCs from blood, taken roughly 13 days after vaccination. CDR3 sequence: CAWTDDGVAGYTF. The CDR3 region has the DNA TGTGCCTGGACCGACGACGGGGTAGCTGGCTACACCTTC.